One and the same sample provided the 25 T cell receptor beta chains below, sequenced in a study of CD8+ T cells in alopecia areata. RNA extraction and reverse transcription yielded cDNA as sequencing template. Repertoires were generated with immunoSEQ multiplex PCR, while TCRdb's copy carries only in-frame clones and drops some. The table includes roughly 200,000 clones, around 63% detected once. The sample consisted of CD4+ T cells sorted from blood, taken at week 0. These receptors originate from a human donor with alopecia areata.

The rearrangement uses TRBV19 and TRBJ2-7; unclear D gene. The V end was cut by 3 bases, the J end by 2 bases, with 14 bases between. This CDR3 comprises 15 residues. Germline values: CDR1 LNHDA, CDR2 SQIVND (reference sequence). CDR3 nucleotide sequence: TGTGCCAGTAGTATTGGGGTCCAGGCAACCTACGAGCAGTACTTC. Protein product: CASSIGVQATYEQYF. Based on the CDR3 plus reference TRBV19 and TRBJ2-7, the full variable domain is DGGITQSPKYLFRKEGQNVTLSCEQNLNHDAMYWYRQDPGQGLRLIYYSQIVNDFQKGDIAEGYSVSREKKESFPLTVTSAQKNPTAFYLCASSIGVQATYEQYFGPGTRLTVT.

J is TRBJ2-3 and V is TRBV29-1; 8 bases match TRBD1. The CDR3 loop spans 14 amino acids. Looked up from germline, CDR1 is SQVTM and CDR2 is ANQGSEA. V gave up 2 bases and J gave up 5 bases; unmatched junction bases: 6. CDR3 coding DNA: TGCAGCGTTGAAAGGACAGGGACTCGAGATACGCAGTATTTT. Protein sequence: CSVERTGTRDTQYF.

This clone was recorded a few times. The DNA for the CDR3 is TGTGCCAGCAGTGGAGGGGGCGGGCAGCCCCAGCATTTT. Amino acid sequence: CASSGGGGQPQHF. This chain links TRBV25-1 with TRBJ1-5; 7 bases align to TRBD1. Per germline, CDR1 MGHDK and CDR2 SYGVNS. The V gene end was trimmed by 4 bases and the J gene end by 7 bases; junction bases not matched to a gene: 4. The CDR3 is 13 amino acids.

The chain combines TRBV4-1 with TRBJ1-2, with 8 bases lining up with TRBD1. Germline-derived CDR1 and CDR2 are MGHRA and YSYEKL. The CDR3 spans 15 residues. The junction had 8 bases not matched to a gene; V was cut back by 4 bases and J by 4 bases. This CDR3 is CASSPTGGTLYGYTF. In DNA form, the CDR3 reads TGCGCCAGCAGCCCCACAGGGGGGACCCTCTATGGCTACACCTTC.

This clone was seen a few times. CDR3 coding DNA: TGCAGCGTTGGAAATCAGGTGGCCGGGCAGTACTTC. Protein sequence: CSVGNQVAGQYF. The chain couples TRBV29-1 to TRBJ2-7; no definite D call. The CDR3 contains 12 residues. Looked up from germline, CDR1 is SQVTM and CDR2 is ANQGSEA. V was clipped by 4 bases and J by 9 bases, with 16 bases between them.

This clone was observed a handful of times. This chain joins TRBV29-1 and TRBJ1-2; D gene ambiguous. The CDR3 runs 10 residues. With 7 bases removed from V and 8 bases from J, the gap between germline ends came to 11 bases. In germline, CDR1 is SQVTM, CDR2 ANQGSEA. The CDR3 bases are TGCAGCGCCCTCTCGGGAGGCTACACCTTC. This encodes CSALSGGYTF.

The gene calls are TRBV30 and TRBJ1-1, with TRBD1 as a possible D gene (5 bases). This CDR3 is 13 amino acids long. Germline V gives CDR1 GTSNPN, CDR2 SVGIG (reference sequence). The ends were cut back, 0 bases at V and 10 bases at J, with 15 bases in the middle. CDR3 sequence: CAWSVQAAGVAFF. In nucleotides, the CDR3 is TGTGCCTGGAGTGTACAGGCAGCAGGTGTAGCTTTCTTT. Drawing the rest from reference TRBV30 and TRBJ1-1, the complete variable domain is SQTIHQWPATLVQPVGSPLSLECTVEGTSNPNLYWYRQAAGRGLQLLFYSVGIGQISSEVPQNLSASRPQDRQFILSSKKLLLSDSGFYLCAWSVQAAGVAFFGQGTRLTVV.

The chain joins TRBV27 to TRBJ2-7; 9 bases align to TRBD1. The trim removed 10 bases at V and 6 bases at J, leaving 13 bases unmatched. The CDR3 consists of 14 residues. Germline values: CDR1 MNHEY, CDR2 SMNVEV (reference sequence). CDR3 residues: CATTGSGQGSEQYF. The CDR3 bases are TGTGCCACCACGGGATCGGGACAGGGAAGCGAGCAGTACTTC.

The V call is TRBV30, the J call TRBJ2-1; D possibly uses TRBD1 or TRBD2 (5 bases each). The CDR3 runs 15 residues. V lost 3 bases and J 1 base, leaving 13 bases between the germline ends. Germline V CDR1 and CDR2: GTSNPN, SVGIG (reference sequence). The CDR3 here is CAWRRDQYSYNEQFF. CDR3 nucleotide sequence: TGTGCCTGGAGAAGGGACCAATATTCCTACAATGAGCAGTTCTTC.

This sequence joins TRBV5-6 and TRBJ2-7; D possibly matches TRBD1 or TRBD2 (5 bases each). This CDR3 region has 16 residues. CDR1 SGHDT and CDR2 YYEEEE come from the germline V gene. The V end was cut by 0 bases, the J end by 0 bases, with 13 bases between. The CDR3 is CASSLGGTLVSYEQYF. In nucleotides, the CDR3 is TGTGCCAGCAGCTTGGGGGGGACCCTAGTCTCCTACGAGCAGTACTTC.

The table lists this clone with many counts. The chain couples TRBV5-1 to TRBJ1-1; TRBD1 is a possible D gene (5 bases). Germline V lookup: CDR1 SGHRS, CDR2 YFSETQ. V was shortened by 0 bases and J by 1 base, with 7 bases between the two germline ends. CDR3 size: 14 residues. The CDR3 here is CASSLDRKNTEAFF. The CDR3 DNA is TGCGCCAGCAGCTTGGACAGGAAGAACACTGAAGCTTTCTTT.

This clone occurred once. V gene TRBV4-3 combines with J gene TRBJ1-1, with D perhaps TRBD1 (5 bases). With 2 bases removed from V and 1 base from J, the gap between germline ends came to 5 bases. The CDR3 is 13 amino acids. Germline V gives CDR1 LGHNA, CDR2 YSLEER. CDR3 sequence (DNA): TGCGCCAGCAGCCAAAGGGGGAACACTGAAGCTTTCTTT. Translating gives CASSQRGNTEAFF.

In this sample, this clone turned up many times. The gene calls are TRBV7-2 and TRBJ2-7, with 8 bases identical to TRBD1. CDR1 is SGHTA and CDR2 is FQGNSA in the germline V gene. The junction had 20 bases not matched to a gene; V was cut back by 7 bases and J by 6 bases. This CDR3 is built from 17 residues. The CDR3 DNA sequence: TGTGCCAGCAATTTCAGACTTGGGGCAGGGGGCTGGTCCGAGCAGTACTTC. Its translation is CASNFRLGAGGWSEQYF.

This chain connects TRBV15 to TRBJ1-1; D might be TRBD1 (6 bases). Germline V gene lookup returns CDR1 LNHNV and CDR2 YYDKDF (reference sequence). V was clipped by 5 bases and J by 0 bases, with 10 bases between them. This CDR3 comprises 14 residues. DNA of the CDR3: TGTGCCACCAGCGGCCGGACAGTGAACACTGAAGCTTTCTTT. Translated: CATSGRTVNTEAFF.

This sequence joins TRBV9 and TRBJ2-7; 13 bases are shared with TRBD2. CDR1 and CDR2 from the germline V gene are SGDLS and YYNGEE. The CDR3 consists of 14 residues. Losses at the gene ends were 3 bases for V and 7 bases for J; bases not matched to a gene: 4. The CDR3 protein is CASSAGLAGWEQYF. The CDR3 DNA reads TGTGCCAGCAGCGCGGGACTAGCGGGGTGGGAGCAGTACTTC.

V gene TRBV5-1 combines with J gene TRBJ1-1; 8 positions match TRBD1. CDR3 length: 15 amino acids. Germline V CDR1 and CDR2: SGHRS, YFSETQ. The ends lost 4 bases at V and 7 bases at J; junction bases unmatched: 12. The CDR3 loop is CASSKGQAEQGEAFF. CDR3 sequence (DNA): TGCGCCAGCAGCAAGGGACAGGCAGAACAGGGTGAAGCTTTCTTT.

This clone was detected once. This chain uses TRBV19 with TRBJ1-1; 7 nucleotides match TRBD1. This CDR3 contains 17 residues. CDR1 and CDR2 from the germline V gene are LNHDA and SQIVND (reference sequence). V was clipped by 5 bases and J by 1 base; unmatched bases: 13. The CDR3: CASSPHRRDSANTEAFF. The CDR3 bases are TGTGCCAGTAGTCCCCACCGAAGGGACAGCGCGAACACTGAAGCTTTCTTT.

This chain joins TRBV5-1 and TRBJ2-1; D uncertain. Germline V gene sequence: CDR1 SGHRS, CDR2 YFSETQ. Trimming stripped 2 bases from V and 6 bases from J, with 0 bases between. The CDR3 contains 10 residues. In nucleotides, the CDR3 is TGCGCCAGCAGCTTCAATGAGCAGTTCTTC. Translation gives CASSFNEQFF.

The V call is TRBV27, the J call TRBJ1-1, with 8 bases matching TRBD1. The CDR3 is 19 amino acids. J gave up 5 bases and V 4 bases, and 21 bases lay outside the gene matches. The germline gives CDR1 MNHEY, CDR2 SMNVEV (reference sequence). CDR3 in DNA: TGTGCCAGCAGTTCAAGGGGAGACCTAAGTCTCAGGGGGCCTACTGAAGCTTTCTTT. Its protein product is CASSSRGDLSLRGPTEAFF.

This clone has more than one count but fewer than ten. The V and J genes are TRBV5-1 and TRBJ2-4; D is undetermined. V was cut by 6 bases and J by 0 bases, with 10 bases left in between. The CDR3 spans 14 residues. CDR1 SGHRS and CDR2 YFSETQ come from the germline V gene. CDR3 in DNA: TGCGCCAGCAAAGAGGAGTTAGCCAAAAACATTCAGTACTTC. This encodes CASKEELAKNIQYF.

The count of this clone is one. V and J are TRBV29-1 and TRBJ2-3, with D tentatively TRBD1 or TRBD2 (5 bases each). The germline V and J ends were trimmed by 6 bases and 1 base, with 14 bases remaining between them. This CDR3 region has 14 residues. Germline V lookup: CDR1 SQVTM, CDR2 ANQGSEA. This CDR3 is CSVAGRVGTDTQYF. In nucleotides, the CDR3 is TGCAGCGTGGCGGGCAGGGTGGGCACAGATACGCAGTATTTT.

CDR3 nucleotides: TGTGCCAGCAGTTCCTTTAGCTCTGGGGCCAACGTCCTGACTTTC. Translated: CASSSFSSGANVLTF. This chain links TRBV27 with TRBJ2-6; D is ambiguous. The germline V gene encodes CDR1 MNHEY and CDR2 SMNVEV (reference sequence). The CDR3 has 15 amino acids. V lost 4 bases, J lost 0 bases, and 7 bases lay in between. The complete variable domain, with remaining parts taken from reference TRBV27 and TRBJ2-6, reads EAQVTQNPRYLITVTGKKLTVTCSQNMNHEYMSWYRQDPGLGLRQIYYSMNVEVTDKGDVPEGYKVSRKEKRNFPLILESPSPNQTSLYFCASSSFSSGANVLTFGAGSRLTVL.

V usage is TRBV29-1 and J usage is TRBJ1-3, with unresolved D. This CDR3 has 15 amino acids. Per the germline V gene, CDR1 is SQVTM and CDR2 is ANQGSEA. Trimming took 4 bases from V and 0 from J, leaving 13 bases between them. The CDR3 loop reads CSVANRISSGNTIYF. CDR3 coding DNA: TGCAGCGTTGCGAATCGGATTAGCTCTGGAAACACCATATATTTT.

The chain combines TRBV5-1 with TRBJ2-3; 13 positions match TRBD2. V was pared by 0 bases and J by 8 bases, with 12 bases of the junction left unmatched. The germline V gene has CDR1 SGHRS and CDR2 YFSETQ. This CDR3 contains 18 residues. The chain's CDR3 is CASSLAMGRLAGGVTQYF. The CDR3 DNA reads TGCGCCAGCAGCTTGGCCATGGGAAGACTAGCGGGGGGCGTTACGCAGTATTTT.

CDR3 sequence (DNA): TGTGCCTGGGCCCCCGTGGGACAGGGAGCCTACGAGCAGTACTTC. This translates into CAWAPVGQGAYEQYF. This chain uses TRBV30 with TRBJ2-7; TRBD1 agrees at 9 bases. The germline V gene has CDR1 GTSNPN and CDR2 SVGIG (reference sequence). The CDR3 extends over 15 amino acids. The junction had 10 bases not matched to a gene; V was cut back by 5 bases and J by 2 bases.